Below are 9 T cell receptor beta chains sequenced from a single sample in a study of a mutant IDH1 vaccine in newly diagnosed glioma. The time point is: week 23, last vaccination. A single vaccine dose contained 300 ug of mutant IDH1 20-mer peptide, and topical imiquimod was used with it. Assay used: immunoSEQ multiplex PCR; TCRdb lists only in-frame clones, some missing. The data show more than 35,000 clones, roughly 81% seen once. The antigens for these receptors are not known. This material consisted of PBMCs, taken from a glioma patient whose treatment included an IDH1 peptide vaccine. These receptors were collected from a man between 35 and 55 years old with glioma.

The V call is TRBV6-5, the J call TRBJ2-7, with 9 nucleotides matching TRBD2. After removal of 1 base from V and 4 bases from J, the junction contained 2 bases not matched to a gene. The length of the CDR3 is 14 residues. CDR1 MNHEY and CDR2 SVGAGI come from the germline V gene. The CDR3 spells CASSYFSGSYEQYF. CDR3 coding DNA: TGTGCCAGCAGTTACTTTAGCGGGAGTTACGAGCAGTACTTC.

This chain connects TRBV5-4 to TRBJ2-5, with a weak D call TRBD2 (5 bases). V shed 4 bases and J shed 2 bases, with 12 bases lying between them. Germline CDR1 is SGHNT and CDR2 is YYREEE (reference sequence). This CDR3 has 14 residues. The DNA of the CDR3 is TGTGCCAGCAGCCCCCGGGATGTTCAAGAGACCCAGTACTTC. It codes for CASSPRDVQETQYF.

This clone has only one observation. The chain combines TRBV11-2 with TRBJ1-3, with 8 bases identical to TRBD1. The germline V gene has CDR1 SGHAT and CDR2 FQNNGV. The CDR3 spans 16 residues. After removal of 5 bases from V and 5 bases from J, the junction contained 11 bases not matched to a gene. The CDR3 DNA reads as TGTGCCAGCAGCACCCCCGGGCAGGGGGCGAGAAACACCATATATTTT. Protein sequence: CASSTPGQGARNTIYF.

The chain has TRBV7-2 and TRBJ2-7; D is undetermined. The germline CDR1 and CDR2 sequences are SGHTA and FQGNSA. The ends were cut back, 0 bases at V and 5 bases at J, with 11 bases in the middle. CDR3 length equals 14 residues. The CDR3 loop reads CASSLAGMVNEQYF. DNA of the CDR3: TGTGCCAGCAGCTTAGCGGGGATGGTGAACGAGCAGTACTTC. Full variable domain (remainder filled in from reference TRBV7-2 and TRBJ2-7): GAGVSQSPSNKVTEKGKDVELRCDPISGHTALYWYRQSLGQGLEFLIYFQGNSAPDKSGLPSDRFSAERTGGSVSTLTIQRTQQEDSAVYLCASSLAGMVNEQYFGPGTRLTVT.

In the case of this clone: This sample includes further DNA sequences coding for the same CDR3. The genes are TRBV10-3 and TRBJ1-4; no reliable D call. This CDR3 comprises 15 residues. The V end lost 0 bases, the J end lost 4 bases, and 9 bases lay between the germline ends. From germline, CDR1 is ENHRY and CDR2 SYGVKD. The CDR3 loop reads CAISESRTVNEKLFF. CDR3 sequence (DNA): TGTGCCATCAGTGAGTCGAGGACGGTTAATGAAAAACTGTTTTTT.

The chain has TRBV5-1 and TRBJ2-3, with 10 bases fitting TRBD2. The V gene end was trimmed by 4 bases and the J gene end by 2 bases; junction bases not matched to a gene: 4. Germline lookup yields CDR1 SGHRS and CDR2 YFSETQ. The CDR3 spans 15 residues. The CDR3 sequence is CASSPGTSVTDTQYF. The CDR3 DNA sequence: TGCGCCAGCAGCCCAGGGACTAGCGTCACAGATACGCAGTATTTT.

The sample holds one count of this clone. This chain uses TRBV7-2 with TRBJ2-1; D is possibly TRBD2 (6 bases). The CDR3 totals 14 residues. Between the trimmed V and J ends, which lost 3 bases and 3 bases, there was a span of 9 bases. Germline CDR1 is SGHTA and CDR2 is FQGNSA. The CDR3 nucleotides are TGTGCCAGCAGCTTGACTAGGAGCTACAATGAGCAGTTCTTC. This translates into CASSLTRSYNEQFF.

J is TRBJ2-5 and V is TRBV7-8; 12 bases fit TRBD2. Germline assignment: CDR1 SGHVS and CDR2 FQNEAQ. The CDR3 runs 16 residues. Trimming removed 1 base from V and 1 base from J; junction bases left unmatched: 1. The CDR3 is CASSLGLAGVQETQYF. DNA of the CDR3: TGTGCCAGCAGCTTAGGACTAGCGGGGGTCCAAGAGACCCAGTACTTC.

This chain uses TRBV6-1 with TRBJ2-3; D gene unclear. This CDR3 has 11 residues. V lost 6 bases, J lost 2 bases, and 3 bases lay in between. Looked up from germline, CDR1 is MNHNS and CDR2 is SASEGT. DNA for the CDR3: TGTGCCAGCAGACTCACAGATACGCAGTATTTT. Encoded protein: CASRLTDTQYF.